This T cell receptor beta chain was recovered during a study of T-cell reconstitution after alpha-beta-depleted transplantation in children. V was cut by 3 bases and J by 5 bases, with 13 bases left in between. This CDR3 comprises 13 residues. Germline loops: CDR1 SQVTM, CDR2 ANQGSEA. Construction of the TCRbeta library involved unique molecular identifiers. In TCRdb, the PCR reads were re-called with MiXCR into one record per CDR3 protein. The sample contains about 400,000 distinct CDR3 sequences, roughly 22% of which appear only once. This clonotype was detected many times. This chain connects TRBV29-1 to TRBJ1-1; D might be TRBD1 (6 bases). The receptor comes from a human donor who donated a stem cell graft to a child with acute myeloid leukemia. Sequencing was performed on PBMCs from the stem cell graft donor, taken from the stem cell graft. The CDR3 protein is CSVEQNRDTEAFF. CDR3 nucleotide sequence: TGCAGCGTTGAGCAGAACAGGGATACTGAAGCTTTCTTT. Using reference TRBV29-1 and TRBJ1-1 for the parts outside the CDR3, the full variable domain is SAVISQKPSRDICQRGTSLTIQCQVDSQVTMMFWYRQQPGQSLTLIATANQGSEATYESGFVIDKFPISRPNLTFSTLTVSNMSPEDSSIYLCSVEQNRDTEAFFGQGTRLTVV.